This T cell receptor (beta chain) derives from a study of beta chain features in type 1 diabetes. The sample holds a few counts of this clone. Its antigen is undetermined. V gave up 5 bases and J gave up 4 bases, with 12 bases separating them. The CDR3 extends over 13 amino acids. From germline, CDR1 is SGHRS and CDR2 YFSETQ. cDNA synthesis used the whole RNA isolate, giving expressed TCRB sequences. Only in-frame clones appear in the TCRdb table, and some are missing; sequencing was by immunoSEQ multiplex PCR. The table includes a few hundred thousand clones, around 12% detected once. Study-wide results and caveats: Significant though moderate, a shortening of TCRB CDR3s appeared in all four CD4+ subsets of Type 1 diabetes patients. Relative to healthy donors, patients appeared to have naive, central memory and Treg TCRB repertoires that were more similar. Equally in patients and controls, shorter templates might have been favored by PCR.

Via CD45RO/CCR7/CD25/CD127/CD95/CD27, cells of the CD4+ naive, central memory, regulatory and stem cell-like memory subsets were sorted. The receptor was isolated from a woman in her late teens or twenties with type 1 diabetes. Sample: naive CD4+ T cells from blood. J is TRBJ2-5 and V is TRBV5-1; D gene ambiguous. The CDR3 DNA sequence: TGCGCCAGCAGACTGTGGTCGGGAGAGACCCAGTACTTC. Its translation: CASRLWSGETQYF. Based on the CDR3 plus reference TRBV5-1 and TRBJ2-5, the full variable domain is KAGVTQTPRYLIKTRGQQVTLSCSPISGHRSVSWYQQTPGQGLQFLFEYFSETQRNKGNFPGRFSGRQFSNSRSEMNVSTLELGDSALYLCASRLWSGETQYFGPGTRLLVL.